This TCR beta chain was obtained from a study of blood T cells in healthy people across ages. Germline V gene data show CDR1 as SGHTA and CDR2 as FQGNSA. CDR3 length: 15 residues. Trimming took 1 base from V and 9 from J, leaving 13 bases between them. Using a J-beta primer mix together with a sample-barcoded 5' primer, a second PCR was run for roughly 7 to 12 cycles. TCRdb re-analysed the 5' RACE reads in MiXCR, keeping a single row per CDR3 protein. The table shows 630,000 or so distinct CDR3 sequences, with roughly 31% occurring only once. Peripheral blood was drawn, roughly 10 milliliters per donor.

This sequence was found in a woman at least 80 years old in good health. The sample was blood. The V call is TRBV7-2, the J call TRBJ1-6, with D possibly matching TRBD1 (5 bases). CDR3 bases: TGTGCCAGCAGCTTAGTCGCAGGGCCTCTTTCACCCCTCCACTTT. It encodes CASSLVAGPLSPLHF.